The rows below give T cell receptor beta chains drawn from one sample of a study of T cells in localized non-small cell lung cancer. This table comes from immunoSEQ multiplex PCR, and its TCRdb copy is limited to in-frame clones, with some not included. The sample has some 25,000 clones, about 87% seen once; the top ten hold roughly 9.9%. Material: peripheral blood mononuclear cells, obtained before any cancer treatment. The receptors derive from a woman aged 35 to 70 with stage III lung adenocarcinoma. CDR3s include the opening cysteine and the closing phenylalanine or tryptophan. Each record gives: clone size, V gene, J gene, D gene, CDR3 protein, CDR3 DNA. D genes are given only for firm matches. Clone size, where shown, is once, few, many, or a class for clones that have expanded.

once	TRBV9	TRBJ2-6	.	CASSARQHSGANVLTF	TGTGCCAGCAGCGCCAGACAGCACTCTGGGGCCAACGTCCTGACTTTC
few	TRBV29-1	TRBJ1-2	.	CSVSVWGSSDGYTF	TGCAGCGTTAGTGTCTGGGGGTCATCGGATGGCTACACCTTC
.	TRBV5-1	TRBJ2-7	TRBD1	CASSLGTDRGEQYF	TGCGCCAGCAGCTTAGGGACTGACAGGGGCGAGCAGTACTTC
.	TRBV14	TRBJ2-7	.	CASSQGGFYEQYF	TGTGCCAGCAGCCAAGGAGGCTTCTACGAGCAGTACTTC
.	TRBV6-6	TRBJ2-7	.	CASSYAVVGSYEQYF	TGTGCCAGCAGTTATGCAGTGGTGGGCTCCTACGAGCAGTACTTC
hyperexpanded	TRBV5-8	TRBJ1-2	.	CASSLFRADGYTF	TGTGCCAGCAGCTTGTTTAGGGCCGATGGCTACACCTTC
.	TRBV19	TRBJ2-7	TRBD1	CASSIDRVSYEQYF	TGTGCCAGTAGTATCGACAGGGTATCCTACGAGCAGTACTTC
.	TRBV29-1	TRBJ1-2	TRBD1	CSGGQARSGYTF	TGCAGCGGTGGACAGGCAAGGTCTGGCTACACCTTC
.	TRBV7-9	TRBJ1-1	TRBD1	CASSTKQGARTEAFF	TGTGCCAGCAGCACCAAACAGGGGGCGAGGACTGAAGCTTTCTTT
.	TRBV6-6	TRBJ2-3	.	CASSPSPGGGTDTQYF	TGTGCCAGCAGCCCGTCCCCGGGGGGCGGCACAGATACGCAGTATTTT
once	TRBV7-9	TRBJ2-3	TRBD2	CASSPQTFRLAASTDTQYF	TGTGCCAGCAGCCCTCAAACCTTTAGACTAGCGGCTAGCACAGATACGCAGTATTTT
.	TRBV11-1	TRBJ2-7	.	CASSRGTAGYEQYF	TGTGCCAGCAGCCGGGGGACAGCGGGCTACGAGCAGTACTTC
few	TRBV5-5	TRBJ1-5	.	CASSTGPEGQPQHF	TGTGCCAGCAGTACGGGCCCCGAAGGGCAGCCCCAGCATTTT
.	TRBV10-1	TRBJ2-1	TRBD2	CASSESQGASGMGNEQFF	TGCGCCAGCAGTGAATCACAGGGTGCTAGCGGGATGGGGAATGAGCAGTTCTTC
.	TRBV6-1	TRBJ2-7	.	CASSEGQYEQYF	TGTGCCAGCAGTGAAGGACAGTACGAGCAGTACTTC
.	TRBV10-3	TRBJ1-2	.	CAISERGNYGYTF	TGTGCCATCAGTGAGAGGGGGAACTATGGCTACACCTTC
few	TRBV4-3	TRBJ2-3	TRBD1	CASSQDTGQGTDTQYF	TGCGCCAGCAGCCAAGATACCGGACAGGGCACAGATACGCAGTATTTT
.	TRBV18	TRBJ1-4	.	CASSHGQPNEKLFF	TGTGCCAGCTCACATGGACAGCCCAATGAAAAACTGTTTTTT
.	TRBV19	TRBJ1-2	.	CASSPEIIVGARSGGYTF	TGTGCCAGTAGTCCTGAGATTATTGTGGGGGCGCGATCTGGTGGCTACACCTTC
few	TRBV6-5	TRBJ1-1	.	CASSYRQGLVEAFF	TGTGCCAGCAGTTACAGGCAGGGATTGGTGGAAGCTTTCTTT
.	TRBV5-6	TRBJ2-7	.	CATRAITKDTYEQYF	TGTGCCACCAGAGCGATTACCAAAGATACCTACGAGCAGTACTTC
.	TRBV7-8	TRBJ1-5	.	CASSHSSGGSNQPQHF	TGTGCCAGCAGCCATAGTAGCGGGGGGAGCAATCAGCCCCAGCATTTT
.	TRBV5-1	TRBJ2-2	.	CASSLGVTRDTRELFF	TGCGCCAGCAGCTTGGGAGTAACTAGAGACACCAGGGAGCTGTTTTTT
.	TRBV6-6	TRBJ1-2	TRBD1	CASRPGGAVHGYTF	TGTGCCAGCAGGCCAGGGGGCGCGGTCCATGGCTACACCTTC
once	TRBV30	TRBJ1-1	.	CAWSTSGSGISFF	TGTGCCTGGAGTACCTCAGGTTCGGGGATTTCTTTCTTT
.	TRBV30	TRBJ2-5	.	CAWSRVDWAQETQYF	TGTGCCTGGAGTAGGGTGGACTGGGCCCAAGAGACCCAGTACTTC
.	TRBV5-1	TRBJ2-1	.	CASTPGIVAGEQFF	TGCGCCAGCACCCCGGGGATAGTCGCGGGTGAGCAGTTCTTC
.	TRBV29-1	TRBJ1-4	.	CSVEGQGREKLFF	TGCAGCGTTGAAGGGCAGGGTCGTGAAAAACTGTTTTTT
few	TRBV28	TRBJ2-1	.	CASTGPETLDNEQFF	TGTGCCAGCACTGGACCCGAAACCTTGGACAATGAGCAGTTCTTC
.	TRBV7-2	TRBJ2-3	TRBD2	CASSSKTTSGGNTDTQYF	TGTGCCAGCAGCTCCAAAACGACTAGCGGGGGGAACACAGATACGCAGTATTTT
.	TRBV10-3	TRBJ2-7	.	CAISGPTGEQYF	TGTGCCATCAGTGGACCCACCGGCGAGCAGTACTTC
.	TRBV25-1	TRBJ2-1	TRBD2	CASSPWGRGGNEQFF	TGTGCCAGCAGCCCCTGGGGGCGGGGGGGGAATGAGCAGTTCTTC
.	TRBV19	TRBJ1-1	.	CASSGTQGIGTEAFF	TGTGCCAGTAGTGGGACTCAGGGGATCGGCACTGAAGCTTTCTTT
.	TRBV11-2	TRBJ2-7	.	CASRTNPGAWDYEQYF	TGTGCCAGCAGAACGAACCCGGGGGCGTGGGACTACGAGCAGTACTTC
.	TRBV29-1	TRBJ1-1	.	CSVGWGRWAFF	TGCAGCGTTGGCTGGGGGCGATGGGCTTTCTTT
once	TRBV7-9	TRBJ1-2	.	CASSLEPVSGYTF	TGTGCCAGCAGCTTAGAACCAGTAAGCGGCTACACCTTC
.	TRBV27	TRBJ1-2	TRBD1	CASSYGTGNYGYTF	TGTGCCAGCAGTTACGGGACAGGAAACTATGGCTACACCTTC
.	TRBV7-9	TRBJ1-2	.	CASSLISYGYTF	TGTGCCAGCAGCTTAATTAGCTATGGCTACACCTTC
.	TRBV7-3	TRBJ1-1	.	CASSPTGIGTEAFF	TGTGCCAGCAGCCCAACAGGGATTGGTACTGAAGCTTTCTTT
.	TRBV4-3	TRBJ2-3	.	CASSQGRLNTDTQYF	TGCGCCAGCAGCCAAGGTAGGCTGAACACAGATACGCAGTATTTT
.	TRBV27	TRBJ2-6	TRBD2	CASYRTSGRAPGANVLTF	TGTGCCAGCTACCGGACTAGCGGGAGGGCCCCTGGGGCCAACGTCCTGACTTTC
.	TRBV5-1	TRBJ2-7	.	CASSLKVYEQYF	TGCGCCAGCAGCTTGAAGGTTTACGAGCAGTACTTC
.	TRBV9	TRBJ1-6	.	CASSVGTEYNSPLHF	TGTGCCAGCAGCGTAGGGACCGAATATAATTCACCCCTCCACTTT
.	TRBV7-7	TRBJ1-1	.	CASSKYADTEAFF	TGTGCCAGCAGCAAATACGCGGACACTGAAGCTTTCTTT
.	TRBV2	TRBJ2-7	.	CASSEEQFGPGYEQYF	TGTGCCAGCAGTGAAGAACAGTTTGGCCCCGGGTACGAGCAGTACTTC
.	TRBV30	TRBJ2-7	TRBD1	CAWSLGTGGDEQYF	TGTGCCTGGTCCCTCGGGACAGGGGGCGACGAGCAGTACTTC
.	TRBV9	TRBJ2-7	.	CASSPGGHYEQYF	TGTGCCAGCAGCCCCGGCGGGCACTACGAGCAGTACTTC
.	TRBV10-3	TRBJ1-2	.	CAISDGGQSYGYTF	TGTGCCATCAGTGATGGGGGACAATCTTATGGCTACACCTTC
.	TRBV28	TRBJ1-5	.	CASSPLNQPQHF	TGTGCCAGCAGTCCTCTTAATCAGCCCCAGCATTTT
.	TRBV7-9	TRBJ2-7	.	CASSELESLYEQYF	TGTGCCAGCAGCGAACTAGAATCTCTCTACGAGCAGTACTTC
.	TRBV29-1	TRBJ1-1	.	CSVKGQHGNTEAFF	TGCAGCGTTAAAGGACAGCATGGGAACACTGAAGCTTTCTTT
.	TRBV28	TRBJ1-2	.	CASSLSPRARGYTF	TGTGCCAGCAGTTTATCTCCGAGGGCGCGGGGCTACACCTTC
.	TRBV6-1	TRBJ1-5	.	CASTARSAPAF	TGTGCCAGCACCGCGCGGTCAGCCCCAGCATTT
.	TRBV6-1	TRBJ2-7	.	CASSEVVPGYEQYF	TGTGCCAGCAGTGAGGTGGTCCCAGGCTACGAGCAGTACTTC
.	TRBV5-1	TRBJ2-2	.	CASSLALGGNTGELFF	TGCGCCAGCAGCTTGGCCTTAGGGGGGAACACCGGGGAGCTGTTTTTT